Listed here are 13 T cell receptor beta chains from one sample, sequenced in a study of T cell repertoires in cytomegalovirus infection. Their target antigens are unknown. TCRdb analysed the reads with MiXCR anew, one entry per CDR3 protein. The profile shows roughly 120,000 distinct CDR3 sequences, roughly a third of them singletons. Sequenced here: CD8+ T cells from cultured PBMCs, sampled from culture after CMV antigen stimulation. The origin of the receptors is a human donor in good health (CMV status not recorded). Some clones in this sample may be carry-over from other donors' samples.

With respect to this clonotype: As the CDR3 is not closed by the conserved phenylalanine or tryptophan, this likely results from a read error. The chain uses TRBV6-6 and TRBJ1-3; D not resolved. The CDR3 runs 15 residues. Germline CDR1 reads MNHNY; CDR2 reads SVGAGI (reference sequence). Between the trimmed V and J ends, which lost 0 bases and 1 base, there was a span of 7 bases. The CDR3 reads CASSYSKVSGNTIYL. CDR3 coding DNA: TGTGCCAGCAGTTACTCGAAGGTATCTGGAAACACCATATATCTT.

CDR3 sequence (DNA): TGCGCCAGCAGCCAAGATCGGCGGAGCAGGGTAAACGAAAAACTGTTTTTT. It yields the protein CASSQDRRSRVNEKLFF. The chain recombines TRBV4-1 with TRBJ1-4; D possibly corresponds to TRBD1 (5 bases). CDR3 length equals 17 residues. Germline CDR1 MGHRA, CDR2 YSYEKL. Trimming pared 0 bases from V and 8 bases from J, leaving 19 bases between.

The chain uses TRBV7-2 and TRBJ2-5; D is unclear. CDR3 length: 14 amino acids. V lost 1 base, J lost 5 bases, and 11 bases lay in between. Germline V lookup: CDR1 SGHTA, CDR2 FQGNSA. In nucleotides, the CDR3 is TGTGCCAGCAGCTTAGGGGGTGGTTCGGAGACCCAGTACTTC. Amino acids: CASSLGGGSETQYF.

This clonotype appeared many times. CDR3 bases: TGTGCCAGCAGCCGAGGGCCCTACGAGCAGTACTTC. It specifies CASSRGPYEQYF. This chain connects TRBV7-2 to TRBJ2-7, with TRBD2 as a possible D gene (5 bases). V lost 5 bases and J 2 bases, leaving 7 bases between the germline ends. The CDR3 contains 12 residues. Germline CDR1 reads SGHTA; CDR2 reads FQGNSA.

DNA of the CDR3: TGTGCCAGCAGCTTAGGTCTCAGTGCCACCTACGAGCAGTACTTC. It codes for CASSLGLSATYEQYF. This chain connects TRBV7-2 to TRBJ2-7; no firm D call. The CDR3 extends over 15 amino acids. V lost 1 base to trimming and J lost 2 bases, with 12 bases between them. Germline CDR1 is SGHTA and CDR2 is FQGNSA.

This rearrangement joins TRBV27 to TRBJ2-3; D uncertain. Per germline, CDR1 MNHEY and CDR2 SMNVEV (reference sequence). This CDR3 region has 17 residues. V was clipped by 10 bases and J by 4 bases, with 27 bases between them. Here the CDR3 reads CATSIPSTYANADTQYF. The CDR3 DNA sequence: TGTGCCACTTCAATCCCCTCAACATATGCAAACGCAGATACGCAGTATTTT.

This clonotype was counted a single time. The CDR3 is CASSQDGTGYYGYTF. Written as DNA, the CDR3 is TGTGCCAGCAGCCAAGACGGGACAGGCTACTATGGCTACACCTTC. V gene TRBV3-1 combines with J gene TRBJ1-2; TRBD1 matches 8 bases. V lost 0 bases and J lost 3; bases outside the gene matches: 3. Germline CDR1 is LGHDT and CDR2 is YNNKEL (reference sequence). CDR3 length equals 15 residues.

This clonotype has at least ten counts. The J gene is TRBJ2-3, the V gene TRBV7-2; D gene ambiguous. V lost 5 bases and J 0 bases, leaving 15 bases between the germline ends. The CDR3 runs 16 residues. CDR1 and CDR2 (germline): SGHTA, FQGNSA. The CDR3 loop is CASSPSPETSTDTQYF. Here the CDR3 DNA reads TGTGCCAGCAGCCCCTCCCCTGAAACTAGCACAGATACGCAGTATTTT.

This clonotype has more than one count but fewer than ten. J is TRBJ2-7 and V is TRBV7-3; D is possibly TRBD1 or TRBD2 (5 bases each). The V gene lost 5 bases and the J gene lost 0 bases, with 17 bases spanning the gap. Germline-derived CDR1 and CDR2 are SGHTA and FQGTGA. CDR3 length: 16 residues. Here the CDR3 reads CASSVGPYGSSYEQYF. DNA for the CDR3: TGTGCCAGCAGCGTGGGACCTTATGGGAGCTCCTACGAGCAGTACTTC.

CDR3 bases: TGTGCCAGCAGTGCCCTCGCTACCTTGAATAATTCACCCCTCCACTTT. Translation gives CASSALATLNNSPLHF. The rearrangement uses TRBV12-3 or TRBV12-4 and TRBJ1-6; D remains unclear. The CDR3 has 16 residues. Trimming removed 5 bases at V and 5 bases at J, with 16 bases between.

V is TRBV29-1 and J is TRBJ1-1; 10 bases align to TRBD1. CDR1 and CDR2 (germline): SQVTM, ANQGSEA. The CDR3 length is 13 residues. V dropped 4 bases and J dropped 3; count of bases not matched to a gene: 2. The CDR3 DNA reads TGCAGCGTTGGGACAGGGGGATACACTGAAGCTTTCTTT. It translates to CSVGTGGYTEAFF.

The chain employs TRBV12-3 or TRBV12-4 and TRBJ1-2; 11 bases map to TRBD1. The trim removed 5 bases at V and 7 bases at J, leaving 9 bases unmatched. The CDR3 extends over 15 amino acids. CDR3 sequence (DNA): TGTGCCAGCAGTGACTGGGACAGGGGGTTTAGTGGCTACACCTTC. As protein: CASSDWDRGFSGYTF.

This clonotype was observed at least ten times. V gene TRBV12-3 or TRBV12-4 combines with J gene TRBJ1-6, with D uncertain. The CDR3 runs 14 residues. The V and J ends lost 5 bases and 15 bases respectively, with 20 bases between them. The CDR3 loop reads CASSPLSTLSHLHF. CDR3 in DNA: TGTGCCAGCAGTCCCCTATCGACCCTCTCTCACCTCCACTTT.